Listed here are 25 T cell receptor beta chains from one sample, sequenced in a study. Each CDR3 protein gets one entry after TCRdb re-called the 5' RACE reads with MiXCR. The data show around 29,000 distinct CDR3 sequences, 26% seen once. The material sequenced was naive CD4+ T cells sorted from a lymph node. The subset here: naive CD4+ T cells, CD4+CD45RA+CD25-. The receptors originated from a female donor with breast cancer.

This clonotype was seen more than once but under ten times. V gene TRBV4-1 combines with J gene TRBJ2-7, with 7 bases that match TRBD1. The V gene end was trimmed by 0 bases and the J gene end by 0 bases; junction bases not matched to a gene: 8. The CDR3 totals 17 residues. Germline-derived CDR1 and CDR2 are MGHRA and YSYEKL. CDR3 sequence (DNA): TGCGCCAGCAGCCAAGATCGGGACAGCCCCGACTCCTACGAGCAGTACTTC. Translated: CASSQDRDSPDSYEQYF.

The sample holds a few counts of this clonotype. As the CDR3 is not closed by the conserved phenylalanine or tryptophan, this likely results from a read error. The V call is TRBV15, the J call TRBJ2-7; possibly TRBD2 for D (5 bases). V lost 0 bases, J lost 5 bases, and 14 bases lay in between. CDR1 and CDR2 from the germline V gene are LNHNV and YYDKDF (reference sequence). CDR3 length equals 15 residues. The CDR3 DNA is TGTGCCACCAGCAGAGATCGAAGGCTACTAGACGAGCAGTACTCC. This translates into CATSRDRRLLDEQYS.

V usage is TRBV7-8 and J usage is TRBJ2-2; unclear D gene. The CDR3 totals 20 residues. Germline CDR1 is SGHVS and CDR2 is FQNEAQ. The V end was cut by 2 bases, the J end by 3 bases, with 25 bases between. CDR3 protein: CASSLPRSTMRKGYTGELFF. In DNA, the CDR3 is TGTGCCAGCAGCTTACCTAGAAGTACAATGCGGAAGGGATACACCGGGGAGCTGTTTTTT.

The table lists this clonotype with a count of one. This chain connects TRBV7-8 to TRBJ2-1; D remains unclear. Germline CDR1 and CDR2: SGHVS and FQNEAQ. The CDR3 consists of 15 residues. The ends were cut back, 5 bases at V and 2 bases at J, with 13 bases in the middle. CDR3 DNA sequence: TGTGCCAGCAGCCCTGACAAATGTACCTACAATGAGCAGTTCTTC. Translating it yields CASSPDKCTYNEQFF. Variable domain in full (rest from reference TRBV7-8 and TRBJ2-1): GAGVSQSPRYKVAKRGQDVALRCDPISGHVSLFWYQQALGQGPEFLTYFQNEAQLDKSGLPSDRFFAERPEGSVSTLKIQRTQQEDSAVYLCASSPDKCTYNEQFFGPGTRLTVL.

This clonotype was observed a few times. The V and J genes are TRBV7-3 and TRBJ2-5; D perhaps matches TRBD1 (5 bases). V was cut by 2 bases and J by 0 bases, with 13 bases left in between. The CDR3 extends over 16 amino acids. Germline values: CDR1 SGHTA, CDR2 FQGTGA. CDR3 amino acids: CASSLGPGSDQETQYF. The CDR3 DNA is TGTGCCAGCAGCTTAGGCCCAGGGTCCGACCAAGAGACCCAGTACTTC.

Turning to this clonotype: With a much larger clone just one base away, this may be a read error. This chain links TRBV5-1 with TRBJ2-1; tentatively, D is TRBD2 (5 bases). This CDR3 is 15 amino acids long. CDR1 is SGHRS and CDR2 is YFSETQ in the germline V gene. CDR3 sequence (DNA): TGCGCCGGCAGCTTGGACGGGGAAACCTACAATGAGCAGTTCTTC. Translating it yields CAGSLDGETYNEQFF.

Points on this clonotype: A much larger clone differs by one base, so this may be a read error. This chain connects TRBV12-3 or TRBV12-4 to TRBJ2-1; a weak D match, TRBD1 (5 bases). This CDR3 has 17 residues. This CDR3 is CASSLGIGAGAYNEQLF. The CDR3 DNA reads TGTGCCAGCAGTTTAGGGATAGGGGCAGGAGCCTACAATGAGCAGCTCTTC.

This clonotype is medium-sized (0.01 to 0.1%) in the sample. The chain uses TRBV20-1 and TRBJ1-6; D is possibly TRBD1 (5 bases). The V gene lost 7 bases and the J gene lost 7 bases, with 20 bases spanning the gap. Per the germline V gene, CDR1 is DFQATT and CDR2 is SNEGSKA (reference sequence). There are 15 residues in the CDR3. CDR3 bases: TGCAGTGTTGCGGGGGACTTGGAACTGAATTCACCCCTCCACTTT. This gives the protein CSVAGDLELNSPLHF.

The chain is built from TRBV5-1 and TRBJ2-7; TRBD2 matches at 16 bases. The CDR3 is 17 residues long. V gave up 3 bases and J gave up 7 bases; unmatched junction bases: 10. Per the germline V gene, CDR1 is SGHRS and CDR2 is YFSETQ. CDR3 in amino acids: CASSSHTGLAGGQEQYF. CDR3 sequence (DNA): TGCGCCAGCAGCTCACATACGGGACTAGCGGGAGGGCAGGAGCAGTACTTC.

CDR3 residues: CASSLDWLAYEQYF. In nucleotides, the CDR3 is TGTGCCAGCAGCTTGGACTGGTTGGCCTACGAGCAGTACTTC. V gene TRBV7-8 combines with J gene TRBJ2-7; a possible D gene is TRBD2 (5 bases). The CDR3 spans 14 residues. Trimming took 3 bases from V and 2 from J, leaving 11 bases between them. Germline lookup yields CDR1 SGHVS and CDR2 FQNEAQ.

This chain links TRBV4-2 with TRBJ2-1; 7 nucleotides match TRBD2. The junction had 6 bases not matched to a gene; V was cut back by 0 bases and J by 1 base. The CDR3 sequence is 17 residues long. Germline-derived CDR1 and CDR2 are LGHNA and YNFKEQ. CDR3 in amino acids: CASSQESRRGSYNEQFF. The DNA of the CDR3 is TGTGCCAGCAGCCAAGAGTCCCGGCGGGGGTCCTACAATGAGCAGTTCTTC.

J is TRBJ2-2 and V is TRBV6-5; 10 bases line up with TRBD2. Germline CDR1 reads MNHEY; CDR2 reads SVGAGI. Trimming took 11 bases from V and 5 from J; bases not matched to a gene: 17. This CDR3 region has 17 residues. Here the CDR3 reads CACTRTGLAGGTGELFF. The CDR3 nucleotides are TGTGCCTGCACACGGACAGGGTTAGCGGGAGGTACCGGGGAGCTGTTTTTT.

The rearrangement links TRBV27 to TRBJ2-7; weak D call: TRBD1 (5 bases). The CDR3 spans 11 residues. V gave up 11 bases and J gave up 3 bases, with 11 bases separating them. The germline V gene has CDR1 MNHEY and CDR2 SMNVEV (reference sequence). The CDR3: CAVRTFYEQYF. The CDR3 DNA reads TGTGCCGTACGGACATTCTACGAGCAGTACTTC.

Remarks on this clonotype: It may be a read error: a sequence one base away is much more abundant. The chain joins TRBV9 to TRBJ2-5, with 9 bases identical to TRBD2. The CDR3 loop spans 15 amino acids. Germline V gene sequence: CDR1 SGDLS, CDR2 YYNGEE. Here the CDR3 reads CAGSPEAGGQETQYF. In DNA, the CDR3 is TGTGCCGGCAGCCCGGAGGCGGGGGGGCAAGAGACCCAGTACTTC.

The gene calls are TRBV6-5 and TRBJ2-7; 9 bases are a match to TRBD2. Trimming cost V 6 bases and J 3 bases; bases outside gene matches: 9. The CDR3 runs to 15 residues. Germline assignment: CDR1 MNHEY and CDR2 SVGAGI. The CDR3 nucleotides read TGTGCCAGCAGGACAGGAGCGGGGGGTCTCTACGAGCAGTACTTC. As protein: CASRTGAGGLYEQYF.

The chain combines TRBV4-2 with TRBJ2-7, with 11 bases that match TRBD2. CDR1 is LGHNA, CDR2 YNFKEQ, per germline. V trimming: 0 bases; J trimming: 0 bases; junction bases outside the gene matches: 1. The CDR3 is 16 residues long. CDR3 nucleotides: TGTGCCAGCAGCCAAGATGGGACTAGCGGCTCCTACGAGCAGTACTTC. Its translation: CASSQDGTSGSYEQYF.

The rearrangement uses TRBV12-3 or TRBV12-4 and TRBJ2-7, with 9 positions matching TRBD1. The CDR3 sequence is 14 residues long. V shed 6 bases and J 4 bases; nucleotides not matched to a gene: 7. This CDR3 reads CASRAGTGRYEQYF. CDR3 bases: TGTGCCAGCAGGGCCGGGACAGGGAGATACGAGCAGTACTTC.

This chain uses TRBV2 with TRBJ2-6, with D possibly matching TRBD1 (6 bases). The V end was cut by 6 bases, the J end by 4 bases, with 22 bases between. Germline CDR1 and CDR2: SNHLY and FYNNEI. This CDR3 comprises 18 residues. The CDR3 DNA reads as TGTGCCAGCAGCGATACAGGGTTCTCTTCTCTGGGGGCCAACGTCCTGACTTTC. This gives the protein CASSDTGFSSLGANVLTF.

This CDR3 is CASSLDRRGTEAFF. In nucleotides, the CDR3 is TGTGCCAGCAGCTTAGACAGGCGGGGAACTGAAGCTTTCTTT. This chain links TRBV7-6 with TRBJ1-1; TRBD1 is a possible D gene (5 bases). V dropped 1 base and J dropped 5 bases, with 11 bases sitting between them. Germline V CDR1 and CDR2: SGHVS, FNYEAQ. CDR3 length: 14 residues.

This clonotype is judged medium-sized. This sequence joins TRBV7-6 and TRBJ2-2; 13 nucleotides align to TRBD2. The germline V gene encodes CDR1 SGHVS and CDR2 FNYEAQ. The CDR3 is 15 amino acids. Trimming removed 5 bases from V and 8 bases from J; junction bases left unmatched: 5. The CDR3 coding sequence is TGTGCCAGCAGCCCGATGACTAGCGGGAGGGGGGAGCTGTTTTTT. Encoded protein: CASSPMTSGRGELFF.

This clonotype has more than one count but fewer than ten. The CDR3 DNA sequence: TGCAGTGGGCAAAAGGACGGGAACACTGAAGCTTTCTTT. Its translation: CSGQKDGNTEAFF. The rearrangement uses TRBV29-1 and TRBJ1-1, with D unresolved. CDR1 is SQVTM, CDR2 ANQGSEA, per germline. The CDR3 length is 13 residues.

This clonotype was seen many times. An end of the junction differs from the germline gene, which may be a read error. The rearrangement joins TRBV20-1 to TRBJ2-5; D perhaps matches TRBD1 (6 bases). This CDR3 is 15 amino acids long. Per the germline V gene, CDR1 is DFQATT and CDR2 is SNEGSKA (reference sequence). The CDR3, as DNA: TGCAGTGCTGGAGATGACAGGAGTTACCAAGAGACCCAGTACTTC. Protein sequence: CSAGDDRSYQETQYF.

This clonotype occurred a few times. This chain links TRBV9 with TRBJ1-3; D not resolved. The germline CDR1 and CDR2 sequences are SGDLS and YYNGEE. This CDR3 has 14 residues. V lost 4 bases to trimming and J lost 4 bases, with 12 bases between them. CDR3 sequence reads: CASSPRSRGNTIYF. The CDR3 DNA sequence: TGTGCCAGCAGCCCCCGCAGCCGAGGAAACACCATATATTTT.

This clonotype was found many times. This chain uses TRBV6-2 or TRBV6-3 with TRBJ2-1, with 14 bases fitting TRBD2. The CDR3 extends over 16 amino acids. Trimming at V came to 7 bases and at J to 2 bases, leaving 4 bases not matched to a gene. Per the germline V gene, CDR1 is MNHEY and CDR2 is SVGEGT. This CDR3 is CASKAGLAGAYNEQFF. The DNA of the CDR3 is TGTGCCAGCAAGGCGGGACTAGCGGGAGCCTACAATGAGCAGTTCTTC.

The chain is built from TRBV5-1 and TRBJ2-1; 11 nucleotides agree with TRBD2. Germline V gene data show CDR1 as SGHRS and CDR2 as YFSETQ. V shed 6 bases, J shed 9 bases, and the junction held 5 bases outside the gene matches. CDR3 size: 13 residues. CDR3 sequence reads: CASNEGLAVEQFF. CDR3 DNA: TGCGCCAGCAACGAGGGACTAGCGGTTGAGCAGTTCTTC.